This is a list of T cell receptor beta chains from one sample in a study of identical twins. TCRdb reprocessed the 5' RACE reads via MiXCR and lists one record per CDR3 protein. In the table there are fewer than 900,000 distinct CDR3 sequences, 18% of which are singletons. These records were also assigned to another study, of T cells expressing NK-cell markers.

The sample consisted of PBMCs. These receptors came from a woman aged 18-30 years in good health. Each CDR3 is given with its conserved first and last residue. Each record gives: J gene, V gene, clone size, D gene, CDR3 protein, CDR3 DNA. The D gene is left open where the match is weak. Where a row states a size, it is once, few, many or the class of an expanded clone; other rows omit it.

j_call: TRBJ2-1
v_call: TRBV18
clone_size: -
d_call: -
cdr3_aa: CASSPRNGSSYNEQFF
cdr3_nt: TGTGCCAGCTCACCACGTAACGGCAGCTCCTACAATGAGCAGTTCTTC

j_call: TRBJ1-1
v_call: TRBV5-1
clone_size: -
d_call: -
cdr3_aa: CASSWNSWGTEAFF
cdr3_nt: TGCGCCAGCAGCTGGAACAGTTGGGGCACTGAAGCTTTCTTT

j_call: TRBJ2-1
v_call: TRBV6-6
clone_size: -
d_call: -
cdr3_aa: CASWGGLDEQFF
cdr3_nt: TGTGCCAGCTGGGGGGGCTTGGATGAGCAGTTCTTC

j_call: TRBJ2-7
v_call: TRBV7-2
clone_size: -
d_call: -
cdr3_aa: CASGFQSGPTYEQYF
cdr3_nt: TGTGCCAGCGGCTTCCAATCCGGGCCAACATACGAGCAGTACTTC

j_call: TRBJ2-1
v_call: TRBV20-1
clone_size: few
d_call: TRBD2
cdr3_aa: CSARLAGGYSYNEQFF
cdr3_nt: TGCAGTGCTAGACTAGCGGGAGGGTACTCCTACAATGAGCAGTTCTTC

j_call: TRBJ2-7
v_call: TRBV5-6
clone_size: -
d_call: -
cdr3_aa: CASSLGGGGVYF
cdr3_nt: TGTGCCAGCAGCTTGGGTGGGGGCGGCGTGTACTTC

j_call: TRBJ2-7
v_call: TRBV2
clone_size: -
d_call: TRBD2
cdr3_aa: CASSDAAGAYEQYF
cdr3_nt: TGTGCCAGCAGTGACGCGGCGGGGGCCTACGAGCAGTACTTC

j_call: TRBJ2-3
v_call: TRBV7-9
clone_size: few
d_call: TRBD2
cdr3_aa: CASSRMGGSTDTQYF
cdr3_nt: TGTGCCAGCAGCCGGATGGGGGGGTCAACAGATACGCAGTATTTT

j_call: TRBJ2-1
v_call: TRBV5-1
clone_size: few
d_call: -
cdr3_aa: CASSPGTNQDEQFF
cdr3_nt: TGCGCCAGCAGCCCCGGGACAAACCAAGATGAGCAGTTCTTC

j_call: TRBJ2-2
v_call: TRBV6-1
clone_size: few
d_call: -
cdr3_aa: CASLRGGPSTGELFF
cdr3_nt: TGTGCCAGTCTCCGTGGCGGGCCCAGCACCGGGGAGCTGTTTTTT

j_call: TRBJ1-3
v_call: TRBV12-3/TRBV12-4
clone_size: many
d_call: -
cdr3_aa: CASSLGGTIGNTIYF
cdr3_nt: TGTGCCAGCAGTTTGGGGGGGACGATTGGAAACACCATATATTTT

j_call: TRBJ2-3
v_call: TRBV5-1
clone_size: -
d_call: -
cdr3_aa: CASRDSITDTQYF
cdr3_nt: TGCGCCAGCAGGGACAGTATCACAGATACGCAGTATTTT

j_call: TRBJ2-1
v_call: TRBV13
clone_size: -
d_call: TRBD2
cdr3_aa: CASSPPSGGAPEQFF
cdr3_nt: TGTGCCAGCAGCCCTCCTAGCGGGGGGGCCCCTGAGCAGTTCTTC

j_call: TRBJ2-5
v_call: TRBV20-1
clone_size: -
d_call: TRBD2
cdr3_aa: CSARDRGLAKETQYF
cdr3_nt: TGCAGTGCTAGAGATCGGGGACTAGCTAAAGAGACCCAGTACTTC

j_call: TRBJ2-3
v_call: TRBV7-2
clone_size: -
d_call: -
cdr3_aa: CASSERHTDTQYF
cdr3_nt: TGTGCCAGCAGCGAACGTCACACAGATACGCAGTATTTT

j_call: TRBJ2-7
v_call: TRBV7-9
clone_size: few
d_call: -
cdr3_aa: CASSRRESPYEQYF
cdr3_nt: TGTGCCAGCAGCAGAAGGGAGTCCCCTTACGAGCAGTACTTC

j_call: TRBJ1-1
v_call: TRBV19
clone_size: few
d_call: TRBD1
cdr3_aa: CASSQTGGGITEAFF
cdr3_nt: TGTGCCAGTAGCCAGACAGGGGGAGGAATCACTGAAGCTTTCTTT

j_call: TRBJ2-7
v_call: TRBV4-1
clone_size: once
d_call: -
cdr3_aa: CASSQEGFRGAEDEQYF
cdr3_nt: TGCGCCAGCAGCCAAGAGGGCTTCAGAGGGGCCGAGGACGAGCAGTACTTC

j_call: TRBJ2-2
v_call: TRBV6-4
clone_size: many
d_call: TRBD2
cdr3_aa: CASSVSGDTGELFF
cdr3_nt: TGTGCCAGCAGTGTTAGCGGGGACACCGGGGAGCTGTTTTTT

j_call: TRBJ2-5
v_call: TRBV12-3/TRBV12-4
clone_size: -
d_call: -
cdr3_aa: CASSLVLFAEYQETQYF
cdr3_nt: TGTGCCAGCAGTTTAGTTTTGTTCGCAGAATATCAAGAGACCCAGTACTTC

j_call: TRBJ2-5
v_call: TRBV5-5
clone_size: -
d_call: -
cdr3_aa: CASLRSDQETQYF
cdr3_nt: TGTGCAAGCCTCAGGTCAGACCAAGAGACCCAGTACTTC

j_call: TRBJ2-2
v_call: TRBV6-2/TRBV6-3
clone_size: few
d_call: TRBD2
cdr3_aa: CASSYPTGLRGAEYTGELFF
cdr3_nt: TGTGCCAGCAGTTACCCGACGGGGTTGCGGGGGGCGGAGTACACCGGGGAGCTGTTTTTT

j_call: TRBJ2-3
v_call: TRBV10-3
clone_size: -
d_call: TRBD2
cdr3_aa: CAISDLAGGPDTQYF
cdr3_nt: TGTGCCATCAGTGATTTAGCGGGGGGGCCAGATACGCAGTATTTT

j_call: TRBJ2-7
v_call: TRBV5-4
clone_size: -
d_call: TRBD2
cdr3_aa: CASSFLGPGGEQYF
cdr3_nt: TGTGCCAGCAGCTTTTTGGGTCCGGGGGGCGAGCAGTACTTC

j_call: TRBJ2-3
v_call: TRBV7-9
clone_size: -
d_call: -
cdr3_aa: CASSLVDETDTQYF
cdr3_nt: TGTGCCAGCAGCTTAGTGGACGAAACAGATACGCAGTATTTT

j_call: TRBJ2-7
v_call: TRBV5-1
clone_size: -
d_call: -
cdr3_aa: CASSPHLRGTEYEQYF
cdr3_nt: TGCGCCAGCAGCCCCCACCTCCGGGGGACAGAGTACGAGCAGTACTTC

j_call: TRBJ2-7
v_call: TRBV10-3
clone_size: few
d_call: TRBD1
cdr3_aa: CAISESIRRRTGGTYEQYF
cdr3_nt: TGTGCCATCAGTGAGTCTATCAGGCGGAGAACAGGGGGTACGTACGAGCAGTACTTC

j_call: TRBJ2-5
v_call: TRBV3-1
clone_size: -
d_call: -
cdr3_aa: CASSKVDRQETQYF
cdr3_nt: TGTGCCAGCAGCAAAGTGGACAGACAAGAGACCCAGTACTTC

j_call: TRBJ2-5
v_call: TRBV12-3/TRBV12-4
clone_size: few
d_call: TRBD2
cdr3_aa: CASSPTSAPGAQYF
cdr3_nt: TGTGCCAGCAGTCCGACTAGCGCCCCGGGGGCCCAGTACTTC

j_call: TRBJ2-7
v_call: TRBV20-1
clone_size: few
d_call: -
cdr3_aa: CSAIAGQSSYEQYF
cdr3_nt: TGCAGTGCTATTGCGGGGCAGAGCTCCTACGAGCAGTACTTC

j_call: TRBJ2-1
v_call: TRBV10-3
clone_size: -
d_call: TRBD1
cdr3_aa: CAISDRDRGGYNEQFF
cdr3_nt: TGTGCCATCAGTGACCGGGACAGGGGAGGCTACAATGAGCAGTTCTTC

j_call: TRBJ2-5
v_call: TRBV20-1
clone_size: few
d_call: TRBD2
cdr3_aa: CSAKEEGLGFNF
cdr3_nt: TGCAGTGCGAAGGAGGAGGGACTAGGGTTTAACTTC

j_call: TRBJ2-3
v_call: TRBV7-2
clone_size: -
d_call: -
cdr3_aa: CASSLLPIDGTQYF
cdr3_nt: TGTGCCAGCAGCTTACTGCCCATCGATGGTACGCAGTATTTT

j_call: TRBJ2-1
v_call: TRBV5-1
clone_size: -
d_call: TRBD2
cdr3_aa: CASRRGTSEGGEQFF
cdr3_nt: TGCGCCAGCCGCAGGGGGACTAGCGAAGGGGGTGAGCAGTTCTTC

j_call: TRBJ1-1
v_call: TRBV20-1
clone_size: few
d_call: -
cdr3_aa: CSATDGVMDTEAFF
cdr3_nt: TGCAGTGCTACCGACGGGGTAATGGACACTGAAGCTTTCTTT

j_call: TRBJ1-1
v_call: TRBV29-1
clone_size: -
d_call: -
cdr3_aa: CSVDPGKNTEAFF
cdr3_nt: TGCAGCGTTGATCCGGGGAAGAACACTGAAGCTTTCTTT

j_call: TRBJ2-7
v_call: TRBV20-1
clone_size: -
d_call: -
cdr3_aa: CSATASVHEQYF
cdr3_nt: TGCAGTGCCACGGCATCGGTACACGAGCAGTACTTC

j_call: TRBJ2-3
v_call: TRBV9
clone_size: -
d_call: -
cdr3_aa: CASSVLSGVNTDTQYF
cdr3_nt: TGTGCCAGCAGCGTACTATCGGGGGTTAACACAGATACGCAGTATTTT

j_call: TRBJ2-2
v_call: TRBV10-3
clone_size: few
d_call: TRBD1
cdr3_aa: CAISHRGANTGELFF
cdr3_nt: TGTGCCATCAGCCACAGGGGGGCGAACACCGGGGAGCTGTTTTTT

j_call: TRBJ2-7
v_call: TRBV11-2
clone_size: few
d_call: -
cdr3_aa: CASSLETGVVIYEQYF
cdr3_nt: TGTGCCAGCAGCTTAGAAACGGGAGTGGTCATCTACGAGCAGTACTTC

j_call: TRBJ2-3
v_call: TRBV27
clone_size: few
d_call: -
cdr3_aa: CASRRTVSTDTQYF
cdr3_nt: TGTGCCAGCAGGAGGACAGTCAGCACAGATACGCAGTATTTT

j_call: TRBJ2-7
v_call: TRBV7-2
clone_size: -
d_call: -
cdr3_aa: CASSSQGGDASRIF
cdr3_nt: TGTGCCAGCAGTTCACAGGGGGGGGACGCTAGTAGGATCTTC